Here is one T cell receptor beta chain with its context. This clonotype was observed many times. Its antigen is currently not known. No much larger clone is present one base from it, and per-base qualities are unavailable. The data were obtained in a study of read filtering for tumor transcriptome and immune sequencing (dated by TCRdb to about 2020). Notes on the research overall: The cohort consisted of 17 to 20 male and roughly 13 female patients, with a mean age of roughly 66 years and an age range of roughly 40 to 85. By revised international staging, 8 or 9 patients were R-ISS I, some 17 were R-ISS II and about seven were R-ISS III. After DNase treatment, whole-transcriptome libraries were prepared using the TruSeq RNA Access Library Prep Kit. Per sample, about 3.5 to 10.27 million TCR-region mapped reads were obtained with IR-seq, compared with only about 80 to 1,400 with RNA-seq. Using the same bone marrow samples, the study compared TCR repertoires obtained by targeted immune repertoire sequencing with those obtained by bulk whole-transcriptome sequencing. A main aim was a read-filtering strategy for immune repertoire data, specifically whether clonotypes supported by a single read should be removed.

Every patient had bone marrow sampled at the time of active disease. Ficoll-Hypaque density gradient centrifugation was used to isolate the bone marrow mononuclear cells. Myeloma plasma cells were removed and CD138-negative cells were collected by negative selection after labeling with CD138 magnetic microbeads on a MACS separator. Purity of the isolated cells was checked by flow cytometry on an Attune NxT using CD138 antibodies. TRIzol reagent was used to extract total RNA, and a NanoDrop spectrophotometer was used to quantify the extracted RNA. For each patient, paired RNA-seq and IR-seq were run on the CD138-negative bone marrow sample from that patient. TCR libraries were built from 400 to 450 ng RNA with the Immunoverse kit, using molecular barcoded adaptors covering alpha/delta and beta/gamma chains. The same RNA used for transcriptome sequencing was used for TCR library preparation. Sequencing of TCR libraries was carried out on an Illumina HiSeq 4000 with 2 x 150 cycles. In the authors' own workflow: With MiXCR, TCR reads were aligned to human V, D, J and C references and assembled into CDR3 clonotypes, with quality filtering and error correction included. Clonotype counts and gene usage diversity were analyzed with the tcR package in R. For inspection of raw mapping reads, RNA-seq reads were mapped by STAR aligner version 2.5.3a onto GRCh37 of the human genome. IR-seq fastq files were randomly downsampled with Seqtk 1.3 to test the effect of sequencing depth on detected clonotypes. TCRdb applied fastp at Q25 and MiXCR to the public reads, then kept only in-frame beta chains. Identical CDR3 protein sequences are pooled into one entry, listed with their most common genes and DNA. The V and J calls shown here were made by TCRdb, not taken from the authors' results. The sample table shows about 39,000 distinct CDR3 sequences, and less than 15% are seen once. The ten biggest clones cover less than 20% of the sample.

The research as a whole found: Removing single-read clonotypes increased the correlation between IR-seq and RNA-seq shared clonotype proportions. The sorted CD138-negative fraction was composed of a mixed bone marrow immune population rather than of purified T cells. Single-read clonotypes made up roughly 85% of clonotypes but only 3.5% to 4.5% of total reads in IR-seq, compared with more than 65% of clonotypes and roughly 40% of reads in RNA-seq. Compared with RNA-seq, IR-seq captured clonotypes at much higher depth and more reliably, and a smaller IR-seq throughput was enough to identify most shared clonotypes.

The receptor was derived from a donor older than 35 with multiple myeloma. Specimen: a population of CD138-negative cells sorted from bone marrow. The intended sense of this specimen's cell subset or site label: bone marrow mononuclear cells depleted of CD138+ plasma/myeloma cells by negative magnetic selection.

The DNA sequence is TGTGCCATCCCAGGGACAGGGTGGACCGGGGAGCTGTTTTTT. It translates to CAIPGTGWTGELFF. Recombination linked TRBV7-8 to TRBJ2-2; the central 9 bases match TRBD1. The CDR3 sequence holds 14 residues, the cysteine and phenylalanine included. Of the read, only the CDR3 DNA is kept; its 42 bases are in frame from base 1. CDR1 and CDR2 are drawn from the germline V gene: SGHVS, FQNEAQ. V trim: 10 bases; J trim: 5 bases; unmatched bases: 8. When the CDR3 is completed using the reference TRBV7-8 and TRBJ2-2 genes on either side, the full variable domain is GAGVSQSPRYKVAKRGQDVALRCDPISGHVSLFWYQQALGQGPEFLTYFQNEAQLDKSGLPSDRFFAERPEGSVSTLKIQRTQQEDSAVYLCAIPGTGWTGELFFGEGSRLTVL.